This T cell receptor (beta chain) was sequenced during a study of radiotherapy plus CTLA-4 blockade in lung cancer. As for the study in general: Objective responses were seen in around 18% of patients, disease control in 25% to 35%. Study-wide findings and caveats: Early blood T cell clone changes and increased post-radiation serum interferon-beta were reportedly the strongest response predictors. Tumor-derived TCR clones expanded in blood after radiotherapy plus ipilimumab.

Notes on this clone: Its specificity is not known.

The protocol was immunoSEQ multiplex PCR, while the TCRdb copy is restricted to in-frame clones and leaves out a portion. This table holds under 110,000 clones, more than 75% found once. Trimming cost V 1 base and J 1 base, with 11 bases left between them. This CDR3 region has 16 residues. The germline V gene has CDR1 MNHEY and CDR2 SMNVEV (reference sequence). V and J are TRBV27 and TRBJ1-5; the D gene is possibly TRBD1 (5 bases). The input for sequencing was peripheral blood, taken from a patient treated with radiotherapy plus ipilimumab. This TCR was sampled from a human donor with non-small cell lung cancer that progressed on radiotherapy plus ipilimumab. Some clones in this sample may be carry-over from other donors' samples. The CDR3: CASSLLGEGSNQPQHF. CDR3 DNA sequence: TGTGCCAGCAGTTTATTAGGGGAGGGAAGCAATCAGCCCCAGCATTTT.